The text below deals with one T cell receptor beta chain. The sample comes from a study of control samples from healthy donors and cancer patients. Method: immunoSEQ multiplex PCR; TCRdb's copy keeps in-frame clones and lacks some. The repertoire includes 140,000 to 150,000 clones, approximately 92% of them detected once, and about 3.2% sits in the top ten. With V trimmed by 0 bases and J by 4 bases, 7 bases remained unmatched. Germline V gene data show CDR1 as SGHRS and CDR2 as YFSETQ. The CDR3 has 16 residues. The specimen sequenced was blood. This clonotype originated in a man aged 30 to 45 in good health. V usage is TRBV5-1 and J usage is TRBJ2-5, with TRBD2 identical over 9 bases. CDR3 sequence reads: CASSLALAGGVETQYF. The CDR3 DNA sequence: TGCGCCAGCAGCTTGGCCTTGGCGGGGGGGGTAGAGACCCAGTACTTC.